The 5 T cell receptor beta chains presented below share a single source sample, sequenced in a study of CD8 T cells in ankylosing spondylitis. TCRdb itself ran the 5' RACE reads through MiXCR, one entry per CDR3 protein. This sample has about 150,000 distinct CDR3 sequences, with about 7.3% found just once. Sequenced sample: blood, either unsorted or a sorted T cell fraction (not recorded which). The receptors derive from a female donor with ankylosing spondylitis or in good health (not recorded which).

This clonotype was seen at least ten times. The chain is built from TRBV7-3 and TRBJ1-2, with 7 positions matching TRBD1. The ends lost 10 bases at V and 3 bases at J; junction bases unmatched: 11. The CDR3 length is 14 residues. Germline V CDR1 and CDR2: SGHTA, FQGTGA. CDR3 nucleotides: TGTGCCACGGCCTTTGGACAGGACTACTATGGCTACACCTTC. As protein: CATAFGQDYYGYTF.

This clonotype was seen ten or more times. This sequence joins TRBV27 and TRBJ1-5; D may be TRBD1 (5 bases). Germline V CDR1 and CDR2: MNHEY, SMNVEV (reference sequence). The V gene lost 7 bases and the J gene lost 0 bases, with 13 bases spanning the gap. The CDR3 runs 15 residues. The CDR3 here is CASTPGGGSNQPQHF. The CDR3 region has the DNA TGTGCCAGCACCCCAGGCGGGGGTAGCAATCAGCCCCAGCATTTT.

There are many counts of this clonotype. The V and J genes are TRBV12-3 or TRBV12-4 and TRBJ2-1; a weak D match, TRBD1 (5 bases). Trimming left V 5 bases short and J 9 bases short, with 8 bases between. The CDR3 spans 11 residues. The CDR3 sequence is CASSLGVEQFF. In DNA, the CDR3 is TGTGCCAGCAGTCTAGGGGTTGAGCAGTTCTTC.

This clonotype came up a few times. This sequence joins TRBV7-2 and TRBJ2-7, with a tentative D call TRBD1 (5 bases). The CDR3 sequence is 13 residues long. Trimming took 1 base from V and 4 from J, leaving 8 bases between them. Per the germline V gene, CDR1 is SGHTA and CDR2 is FQGNSA. CDR3 sequence: CASSLGQNYEQYF. The CDR3 bases are TGTGCCAGCAGCTTAGGACAGAATTACGAGCAGTACTTC. Combining the CDR3 with reference TRBV7-2 and TRBJ2-7 gives the whole variable domain GAGVSQSPSNKVTEKGKDVELRCDPISGHTALYWYRQSLGQGLEFLIYFQGNSAPDKSGLPSDRFSAERTGGSVSTLTIQRTQQEDSAVYLCASSLGQNYEQYFGPGTRLTVT.

This clonotype was counted ten times or more. This chain uses TRBV29-1 with TRBJ1-2; possibly TRBD1 for D (6 bases). The CDR3 covers 15 residues. Germline CDR1 SQVTM, CDR2 ANQGSEA. V was trimmed by 5 bases and J by 4 bases, leaving 20 bases between them. CDR3 DNA sequence: TGCAGCGTTTACGGGGGGGCCAAAAGAGGCTATGGCTACACCTTC. It codes for CSVYGGAKRGYGYTF.